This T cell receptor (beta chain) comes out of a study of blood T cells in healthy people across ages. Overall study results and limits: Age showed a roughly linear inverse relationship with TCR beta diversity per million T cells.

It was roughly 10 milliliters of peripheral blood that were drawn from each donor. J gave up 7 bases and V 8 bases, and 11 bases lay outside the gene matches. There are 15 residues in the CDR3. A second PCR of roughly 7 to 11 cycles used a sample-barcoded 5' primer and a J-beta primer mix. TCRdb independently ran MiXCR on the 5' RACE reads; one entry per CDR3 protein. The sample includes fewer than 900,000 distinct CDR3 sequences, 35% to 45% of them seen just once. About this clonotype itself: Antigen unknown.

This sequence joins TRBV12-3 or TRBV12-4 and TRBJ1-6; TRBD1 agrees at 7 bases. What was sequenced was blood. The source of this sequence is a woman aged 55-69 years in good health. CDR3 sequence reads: CASGSTGAANSPLHF. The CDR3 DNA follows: TGTGCCAGCGGTTCAACAGGGGCCGCCAATTCACCCCTCCACTTT.